Shown below are 3 T cell receptor beta chains from a single sample sequenced in a study of blood T cell repertoires in COVID-19. Profiling relied on immunoSEQ multiplex PCR, and the TCRdb table lists in-frame clones only, not all of them. Among roughly 220,000 clones listed, around 89% were seen once. Sample: PBMCs or T cells enriched from blood (not recorded which). The receptor source for this set is a woman in her 30s who had recovered from COVID-19.

The V gene is TRBV6-5, the J gene TRBJ2-3, with 9 bases that match TRBD2. Germline lookup yields CDR1 MNHEY and CDR2 SVGAGI. This CDR3 region has 15 residues. Trimming cost V 5 bases and J 4 bases; bases outside gene matches: 7. The CDR3 here is CASSRGGAIPDTQYF. As DNA, the CDR3 is TGTGCCAGCAGTCGCGGGGGGGCAATACCAGATACGCAGTATTTT.

The chain employs TRBV10-3 and TRBJ2-3, with D tentatively TRBD2 (6 bases). The V gene lost 4 bases and the J gene lost 0 bases, with 8 bases spanning the gap. CDR1 ENHRY and CDR2 SYGVKD come from the germline V gene. There are 14 residues in the CDR3. The CDR3 loop reads CAISGEVSTDTQYF. The CDR3 DNA is TGTGCCATCAGTGGGGAGGTCAGCACAGATACGCAGTATTTT.

V usage is TRBV11-3 and J usage is TRBJ2-1; the D gene is possibly TRBD1 (5 bases). There are 13 residues in the CDR3. From germline, CDR1 is SGHNT and CDR2 YENEEA. V was clipped by 5 bases and J by 10 bases, with 15 bases between them. The CDR3 coding sequence is TGTGCCAGCAGCCCCCTGGACATAGGGGAGCAGTTCTTC. Translated: CASSPLDIGEQFF.